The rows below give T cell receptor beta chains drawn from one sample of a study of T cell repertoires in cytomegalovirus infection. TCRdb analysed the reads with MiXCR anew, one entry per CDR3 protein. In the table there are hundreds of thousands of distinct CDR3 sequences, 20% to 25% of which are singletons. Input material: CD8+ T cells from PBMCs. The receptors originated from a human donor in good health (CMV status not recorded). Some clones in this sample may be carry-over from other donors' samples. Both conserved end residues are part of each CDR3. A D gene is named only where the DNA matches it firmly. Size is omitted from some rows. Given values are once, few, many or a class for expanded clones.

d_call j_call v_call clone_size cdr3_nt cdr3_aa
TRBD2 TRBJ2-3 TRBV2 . TGTGCCAGCAGTGAAGCGGCCCTAGCGGCCGACACAGATATGCAGTATTTT CASSEAALAADTDMQYF
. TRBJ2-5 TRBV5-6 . TGTGCCAGCAGCATCAGGGTCGAGACCCAGTACTTC CASSIRVETQYF
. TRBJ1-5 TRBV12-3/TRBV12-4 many TGTGCCAGCAGTCACCCCGGGAGGGCGGGTGAGCCCCAGCATTTT CASSHPGRAGEPQHF
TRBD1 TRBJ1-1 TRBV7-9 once TGTGCCAGCAGCAGCGACAGGGGGCGTAATGAAGCTTTCTTT CASSSDRGRNEAFF
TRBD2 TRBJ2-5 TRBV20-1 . TGCAGTGCTAGAGGTTCACCTAGCGGGGGGCCCCAAGAGACCCAGTACTTC CSARGSPSGGPQETQYF
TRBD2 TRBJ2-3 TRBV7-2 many TGTGCCAGCAGCTCCTATAGCGGGGGGTTTACTAGCACAGATACGCAGTATTTT CASSSYSGGFTSTDTQYF
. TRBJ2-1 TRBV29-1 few TGCAGCGTTGAAGACCTAGACAGGAACTACAATGAGCAGTTCTTT CSVEDLDRNYNEQFF
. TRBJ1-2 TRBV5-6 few TGTGCCAGCAGCTTGGCCTGGAGCTCCTATGGCTACACCTTC CASSLAWSSYGYTF
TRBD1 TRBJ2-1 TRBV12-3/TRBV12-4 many TGTGCCAGCAGTTCAGGGGGCCCTCAGTTCTTC CASSSGGPQFF
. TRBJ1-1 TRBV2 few TGTGCCAGCAGTGCCCGGGGTCTTAGCGAAGCTTTCTTT CASSARGLSEAFF
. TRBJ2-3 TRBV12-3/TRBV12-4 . TGTGCCAGCAGTCCGCGGGTGGATACGCAGTATTTT CASSPRVDTQYF
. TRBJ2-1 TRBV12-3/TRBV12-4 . TGTCCAAAAGGGAGCTCCTACAATGAGCAGTTCTTC CPKGSSYNEQFF
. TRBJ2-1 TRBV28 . TGTGCCAGCAGTTTAGGAGTTGGATTTGGGGCCTTTTACAATGAGCAGTTCTTC CASSLGVGFGAFYNEQFF
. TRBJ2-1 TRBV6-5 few TGTGCCAGCAGTTACTCGAGTACAACAGGGTCCAGGAATGAGCAGTTCTTC CASSYSSTTGSRNEQFF
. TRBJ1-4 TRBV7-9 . TGTGCCAGCAGCTACAATACTGCAACTAATGAAAAACTGTTTTTT CASSYNTATNEKLFF
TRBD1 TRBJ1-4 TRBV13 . TGTGCCAGCAGCACGGAAGGGGCAGGGGGTGAAAAACTGTTTTTT CASSTEGAGGEKLFF
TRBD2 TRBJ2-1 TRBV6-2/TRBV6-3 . TGTGCCAGCAGTTACCCTAGCGGGGGCTCCGCGGAGCAGTTCTTC CASSYPSGGSAEQFF
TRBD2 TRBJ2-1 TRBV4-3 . TGCGCCAGCAGCCTCCCACGGGAGGGGGGTGTCAATGAGCAGTTCTTC CASSLPREGGVNEQFF
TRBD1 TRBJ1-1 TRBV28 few TGTGCCAGCAGCTACAGGGGCGGTCAAGCTTTCTTT CASSYRGGQAFF
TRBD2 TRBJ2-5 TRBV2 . TGTGCCAGCAGCCCGGGACTAGCGTCAGACGAGACCCAGTACTTC CASSPGLASDETQYF
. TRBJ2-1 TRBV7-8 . TGTGTCAGCAGCTTAGACGGGGGTTCCTACAATGAGCAGTTCTTC CVSSLDGGSYNEQFF
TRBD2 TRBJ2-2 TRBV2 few TGTGCCAGCAGTGAACCCCGAACTAGCGGGGAAGAAACCGGGGAGCTGTTTTTT CASSEPRTSGEETGELFF
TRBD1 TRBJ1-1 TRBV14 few TGTGCCAGCAGCCGGAGGGGGCAGTTTTCTATTGAAGCTTTCTTT CASSRRGQFSIEAFF
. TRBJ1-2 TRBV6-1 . TGTGCCAGCAAGGGGGAATTGCGGTATGGCTACACCTTC CASKGELRYGYTF
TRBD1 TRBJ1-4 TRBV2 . TGTGCCAGCACTCCCACAGGGGTGGAAAAACTGTTTTTT CASTPTGVEKLFF
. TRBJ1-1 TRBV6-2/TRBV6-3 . TGTGCCAGCGGTCCCAGGACTGAAGCTTTCTTT CASGPRTEAFF
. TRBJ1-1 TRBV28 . TGTGCCAGCAGGGAAGTTGGAGACACTGAAGCTTTCTTT CASREVGDTEAFF
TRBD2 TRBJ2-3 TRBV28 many TGTGCCAGCAGTCTCCTCACTAGCGGCACAGATACGCAGTATTTT CASSLLTSGTDTQYF
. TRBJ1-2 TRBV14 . TGTGCCAGCAGCCAAGTGAAGGGGACCTTCACTTATGGCTACACCTTC CASSQVKGTFTYGYTF
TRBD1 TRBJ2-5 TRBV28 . TGTGCCAGCAGTACCCCCGCAGGGGGCGAGGAGACCCAGTACTTC CASSTPAGGEETQYF
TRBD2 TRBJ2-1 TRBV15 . TGTGCCACCAGCAGAGTTGCGGGGGAGTACAATGAGCAGTTCTTC CATSRVAGEYNEQFF
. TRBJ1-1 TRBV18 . TGTGCCAGCTCACCACCGTATAATTGGCCTGAAGCTTTCTTT CASSPPYNWPEAFF
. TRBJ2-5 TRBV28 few TGTGCCAGCAGCCCACGACCCGGGACGGGCCAAGAGACCCAGTACTTC CASSPRPGTGQETQYF
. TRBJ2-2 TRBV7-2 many TGTGCCAGCAGCTTCGTGTGGGGGGAGCTGTTTTTT CASSFVWGELFF
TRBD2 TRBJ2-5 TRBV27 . TGTGCCAGCAGTTTAGCCAGCGGGGGTGGGAGGACCCAGTACTTC CASSLASGGGRTQYF
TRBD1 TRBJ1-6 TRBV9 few TGTGCCAGCAGCGCCGGGACAGGGGCCTCACCCCTCCACTTT CASSAGTGASPLHF
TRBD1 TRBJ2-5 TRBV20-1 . TGCAGTGCCTCCTCGACAGGGGACGTCGAAGAGACCCAGTACTTC CSASSTGDVEETQYF
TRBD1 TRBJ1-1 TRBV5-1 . TGCGCCAGCAGCGACGGACAGGGCCGAGTTGAAGCTTTCTTT CASSDGQGRVEAFF
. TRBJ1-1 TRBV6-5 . TGTGCCAGCAGTTACTCGATTTACACTGAAGCTTTCTTT CASSYSIYTEAFF
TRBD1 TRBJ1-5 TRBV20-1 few TGCAGTGCTCTCAGGGGGCCCAATCAGCCCCAGCATTTT CSALRGPNQPQHF
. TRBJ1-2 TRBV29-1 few TGCAGCGTTGGTGGGGGGGCCGGCTACACCTTC CSVGGGAGYTF
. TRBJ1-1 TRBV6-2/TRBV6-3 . TGTGCCAGCATCACCGTCCTAAACACTGAAGCTTTCTTT CASITVLNTEAFF
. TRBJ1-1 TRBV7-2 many TGTGCCAGCAGCCAGACACTGAACACTGAAGCTTTCTTT CASSQTLNTEAFF
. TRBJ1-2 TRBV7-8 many TGTGCCAGCAGTCCCGGCGGCCGGCTCTATGGCTACACCTTC CASSPGGRLYGYTF